This section outlines one T cell receptor beta chain sequence together with its context. Its antigen remains unidentified. J gave up 12 bases and V 5 bases, and 9 bases lay outside the gene matches. From germline, CDR1 is MNHGY and CDR2 SAAAGT. The CDR3 runs to 15 residues. The sample belongs to a study of T cell repertoires in cytomegalovirus infection. One entry per CDR3 protein, called by TCRdb with MiXCR from the reads. The sample has about 110,000 distinct CDR3 sequences, roughly two fifths seen once; the top ten hold about two thirds. This sample comprised CD8+ T cells from cultured PBMCs, obtained from culture after CMV antigen stimulation. The chain links TRBV6-8 to TRBJ2-1, with 14 nucleotides matching TRBD2. This TCR was recovered from a human donor in good health (CMV status not recorded). Some clones in this sample may be carry-over from other donors' samples. In DNA form, the CDR3 reads TGTGCCAGCAGTGCCGGGACTAGCGGGAGCCGTGGGCAGTTCTTC. Encoded protein: CASSAGTSGSRGQFF.